One sample yielded the 14 T cell receptor beta chains listed below, sequenced in a study of patients and donors after allogeneic stem cell transplantation. MiXCR, applied by TCRdb to the RT-PCR reads, yields one record per CDR3 protein. The sample gives about 960,000 distinct CDR3 sequences, about a sixth of which show up once; about 6% is in the top ten. The sample taken for sequencing was blood, either unsorted or a sorted T cell fraction (not recorded which). The source is a human donor who was either an allogeneic HSCT recipient or a stem cell or donor lymphocyte infusion donor (not recorded which). It is not recorded whose cells these are; they may come from a transplant donor.

A few counts support this clonotype. This chain uses TRBV12-3 or TRBV12-4 with TRBJ2-1; 10 positions match TRBD2. The ends lost 2 bases at V and 5 bases at J; junction bases unmatched: 12. This CDR3 is 18 amino acids long. The CDR3 loop is CASSLTRPPSGGHNEQFF. In DNA form, the CDR3 reads TGTGCCAGCAGTTTAACACGCCCACCTAGCGGGGGACACAATGAGCAGTTCTTC.

This clonotype was detected a few times. The chain recombines TRBV12-3 or TRBV12-4 with TRBJ2-2; TRBD2 agrees at 12 bases. The CDR3 runs 16 residues. V gave up 3 bases and J gave up 7 bases; unmatched junction bases: 6. DNA of the CDR3: TGTGCCAGCAGTTTGACTAGCGGGAGAGTGGGCGGGGAGCTGTTTTTT. Translated, it gives CASSLTSGRVGGELFF.

The count of this clonotype is one. The chain joins TRBV20-1 to TRBJ2-2; D unclear. Germline V gene data show CDR1 as DFQATT and CDR2 as SNEGSKA (reference sequence). The CDR3 has 14 amino acids. V shed 3 bases and J shed 6 bases, with 14 bases lying between them. CDR3 bases: TGCAGTGCTAGGAGACTTGGTTCCTCCGGGGAGCTGTTTTTT. Its protein is CSARRLGSSGELFF.

This clonotype was counted many times. CDR3 sequence: CASSPYYEQYF. Here the CDR3 DNA reads TGTGCCAGCAGCCCTTACTACGAGCAGTACTTC. J is TRBJ2-7 and V is TRBV12-3 or TRBV12-4; D is undetermined. The V end lost 6 bases, the J end lost 3 bases, and 6 bases lay between the germline ends. There are 11 residues in the CDR3.

The chain has TRBV27 and TRBJ2-7; D could derive from TRBD1 or TRBD2 (5 bases each). Germline V gene sequence: CDR1 MNHEY, CDR2 SMNVEV (reference sequence). Trimming cost V 0 bases and J 6 bases, with 21 bases left between them. This CDR3 contains 17 residues. The CDR3 DNA follows: TGTGCCAGCAGTTTATCCCGAAGGGGACCCCTCCCCGTCGAGCAGTACTTC. It is translated as CASSLSRRGPLPVEQYF.

This clonotype has just a few counts. The chain joins TRBV20-1 to TRBJ2-1; D is undetermined. V lost 3 bases and J lost 5, with 5 bases in between. The CDR3 is 11 amino acids. The germline V gene encodes CDR1 DFQATT and CDR2 SNEGSKA (reference sequence). Here the CDR3 reads CSASRDNEQFF. CDR3 DNA: TGCAGTGCTAGTAGGGACAATGAGCAGTTCTTC.

The chain is built from TRBV24-1 and TRBJ2-1; possibly TRBD1 or TRBD2 for D (5 bases each). Per germline, CDR1 KGHDR and CDR2 SFDVKD. CDR3 length: 15 amino acids. Between the trimmed V and J ends, which lost 4 bases and 10 bases, there was a span of 19 bases. Here the CDR3 DNA reads TGTGCCACCAGTGACCCTCGCCGCCAGGGCGGGGAGCAGTTCTTC. Protein sequence: CATSDPRRQGGEQFF.

V and J are TRBV3-1 and TRBJ2-7; D is unclear. V was shortened by 1 base and J by 2 bases, with 9 bases between the two germline ends. This CDR3 has 14 amino acids. CDR1 and CDR2 (germline): LGHDT, YNNKEL (reference sequence). The CDR3 DNA follows: TGTGCCAGCAGCCAAGGTCCCAGACCCTACGAGCAGTACTTC. The encoded protein is CASSQGPRPYEQYF.

This clonotype appeared a few times. The CDR3 loop reads CASSLMAEQFF. CDR3 DNA: TGTGCCAGCAGCTTAATGGCTGAGCAGTTCTTC. The V and J genes are TRBV7-9 and TRBJ2-1; D ambiguous. The CDR3 totals 11 residues. V lost 2 bases and J 9 bases, leaving 5 bases between the germline ends. Germline V lookup: CDR1 SEHNR, CDR2 FQNEAQ (reference sequence).

The V gene is TRBV10-2, the J gene TRBJ2-3; the D gene is possibly TRBD2 (5 bases). The CDR3 covers 15 residues. The germline gives CDR1 WSHSY, CDR2 SAAADI. The V gene lost 3 bases and the J gene lost 3 bases, with 13 bases spanning the gap. DNA of the CDR3: TGCGCCAGCAGTGACCCTCCGGGGAGTACAGATACGCAGTATTTT. Translating gives CASSDPPGSTDTQYF.

This clonotype was observed a handful of times. V usage is TRBV5-1 and J usage is TRBJ2-1; possibly TRBD2 for D (6 bases). Trimming stripped 0 bases from V and 8 bases from J, with 15 bases between. Germline CDR1 reads SGHRS; CDR2 reads YFSETQ. The CDR3 has 15 residues. For the CDR3, the DNA is TGCGCCAGCAGCTTGGGGGCCGGGGGTACAGATGAGCAGTTCTTC. The encoded protein is CASSLGAGGTDEQFF. Together with reference TRBV5-1 and TRBJ2-1, the CDR3 gives the full variable domain: KAGVTQTPRYLIKTRGQQVTLSCSPISGHRSVSWYQQTPGQGLQFLFEYFSETQRNKGNFPGRFSGRQFSNSRSEMNVSTLELGDSALYLCASSLGAGGTDEQFFGPGTRLTVL.

CDR3: CASSATSAGTGELFF. CDR3 DNA: TGCGCCAGCAGCGCCACTAGCGCGGGCACCGGGGAGCTGTTTTTT. The chain combines TRBV5-1 with TRBJ2-2; 7 bases map to TRBD2. Germline V lookup: CDR1 SGHRS, CDR2 YFSETQ. This CDR3 has 15 amino acids. The ends lost 4 bases at V and 4 bases at J; junction bases unmatched: 7.

This clonotype was seen repeatedly, ten times or more. This sequence joins TRBV15 and TRBJ2-1; D not certain. This CDR3 contains 14 residues. Germline CDR1 and CDR2: LNHNV and YYDKDF (reference sequence). V lost 5 bases and J lost 9, with 17 bases in between. The CDR3 sequence: CATSPKSGFVEQFF. The DNA for the CDR3 is TGTGCCACCAGCCCTAAGTCAGGTTTTGTTGAGCAGTTCTTC.

This clonotype was observed a handful of times. The V gene is TRBV7-2, the J gene TRBJ2-1; D unclear. V gave up 3 bases and J gave up 8 bases, with 14 bases separating them. The CDR3 consists of 14 residues. Per the germline V gene, CDR1 is SGHTA and CDR2 is FQGNSA. CDR3 sequence (DNA): TGTGCCAGCAGCTTGGAGATACTCTCCGATGAGCAGTTCTTC. Protein product: CASSLEILSDEQFF.